The 18 T cell receptor beta chains given below trace back to one sample, sequenced in a study of regulatory T cells in long-lasting Graves disease. HTBI primers from iRepertoire and Arm-PCR of CDR3 regions yielded the TCR beta libraries. Via MiXCR, TCRdb re-called the multiplex PCR reads, giving one row per CDR3 protein. The sample comprises about 450,000 distinct CDR3 sequences, 13% to 15% of which are singletons, and under 20% rests with the top ten. Time point denoted: newly diagnosed GD, antithyroid drugs for less than 3 months. PBMC RNA served as the TCR library source. This sample also belongs to another study, concerning T cells in Graves' hyperthyroidism and ophthalmopathy.

The input for sequencing was peripheral blood mononuclear cells (PBMCs), taken at new diagnosis, from a patient treated with antithyroid drugs. These receptors were obtained from a woman aged 45-65 years with Graves disease.

This clonotype was seen many times. The chain has TRBV18 and TRBJ2-2; unclear D gene. The CDR3 runs 13 residues. Looked up from germline, CDR1 is KGHSH and CDR2 is LQKENI. The ends were cut back, 5 bases at V and 7 bases at J, with 11 bases in the middle. CDR3 bases: TGTGCCAGCTCATCACGGACGAACGGGGAGCTGTTTTTT. It specifies CASSSRTNGELFF.

This clonotype has at least ten counts. This chain connects TRBV20-1 to TRBJ1-5; D gene ambiguous. The CDR3 totals 15 residues. CDR1 is DFQATT, CDR2 SNEGSKA, per germline (reference sequence). V lost 1 base and J lost 0, with 10 bases in between. The CDR3 is CSARGTGYSNQPQHF. DNA for the CDR3: TGCAGTGCTAGAGGGACCGGCTATAGCAATCAGCCCCAGCATTTT.

CDR3: CSVDRTRSTDTQYF. CDR3 sequence (DNA): TGCAGCGTTGATAGGACCCGAAGCACAGATACGCAGTATTTT. This chain connects TRBV29-1 to TRBJ2-3; D unclear. CDR1 is SQVTM, CDR2 ANQGSEA, per germline. This CDR3 is built from 14 residues. V lost 3 bases and J 0 bases, leaving 10 bases between the germline ends.

The V call is TRBV7-9, the J call TRBJ2-1, with a tentative D call TRBD2 (7 bases). CDR3 size: 17 residues. Germline V gene lookup returns CDR1 SEHNR and CDR2 FQNEAQ (reference sequence). V shed 7 bases and J shed 7 bases, with 26 bases lying between them. CDR3: CASTPRGGGRSFNEQFF. The DNA for the CDR3 is TGTGCCAGCACTCCTAGGGGGGGCGGGAGAAGTTTTAATGAGCAGTTCTTC. The variable domain in full, with the rest retrieved from reference TRBV7-9 and TRBJ2-1, is DTGVSQNPRHKITKRGQNVTFRCDPISEHNRLYWYRQTLGQGPEFLTYFQNEAQLEKSRLLSDRFSAERPKGSFSTLEIQRTEQGDSAMYLCASTPRGGGRSFNEQFFGPGTRLTVL.

This clonotype showed up many times. The gene calls are TRBV28 and TRBJ2-1, with TRBD2 identical over 15 bases. Germline V gene data show CDR1 as MDHEN and CDR2 as SYDVKM. Trimming took 6 bases from V and 3 from J; bases not matched to a gene: 12. The CDR3 runs to 19 residues. CDR3 in amino acids: CASRATPGTSGRNYNEQFF. CDR3 in DNA: TGTGCCAGCAGAGCCACTCCCGGGACTAGCGGGAGGAACTACAATGAGCAGTTCTTC.

The chain is built from TRBV19 and TRBJ2-2, with 8 nucleotides matching TRBD2. V dropped 4 bases and J dropped 7; count of bases not matched to a gene: 2. CDR3 length: 13 residues. Per germline, CDR1 LNHDA and CDR2 SQIVND (reference sequence). The CDR3 loop is CASSTREGGELFF. CDR3 nucleotide sequence: TGTGCCAGTAGTACCCGGGAGGGCGGGGAGCTGTTTTTT.

Ten or more counts support this clonotype. The rearrangement uses TRBV6-2 or TRBV6-3 and TRBJ2-1, with TRBD2 as a possible D gene (5 bases). Germline values: CDR1 MNHEY, CDR2 SVGEGT. Trimming left V 3 bases short and J 10 bases short, with 13 bases between. The CDR3 loop spans 13 amino acids. The CDR3 reads CASSYPNRGEQFF. DNA for the CDR3: TGTGCCAGCAGTTATCCCAACCGCGGGGAGCAGTTCTTC.

This clonotype occurred many times. The V gene is TRBV6-1, the J gene TRBJ2-7; 9 bases match TRBD1. Germline lookup yields CDR1 MNHNS and CDR2 SASEGT. CDR3 length equals 14 residues. The junction had 6 bases not matched to a gene; V was cut back by 7 bases and J by 2 bases. The CDR3 here is CASKFDRGTYEQYF. DNA for the CDR3: TGTGCCAGCAAATTCGACAGGGGGACCTACGAGCAGTACTTC.

This clonotype was counted many times. V gene TRBV12-3 or TRBV12-4 combines with J gene TRBJ2-1; TRBD2 might be the D (6 bases). Trimming removed 4 bases from V and 8 bases from J, with 15 bases in between. This CDR3 comprises 14 residues. The chain's CDR3 is CASSWAEGRYEQFF. CDR3 DNA sequence: TGTGCCAGCAGTTGGGCGGAGGGTCGATATGAGCAGTTCTTC.

This clonotype was seen more than once but under ten times. This chain links TRBV11-2 with TRBJ2-1; 9 nucleotides align to TRBD2. CDR1 is SGHAT, CDR2 FQNNGV, per germline. This CDR3 comprises 19 residues. The junction had 14 bases not matched to a gene; V was cut back by 1 base and J by 4 bases. This CDR3 is CASSLAPAGGPIMYNEQFF. The DNA of the CDR3 is TGTGCCAGCAGCTTAGCGCCAGCGGGAGGACCCATCATGTACAATGAGCAGTTCTTC. The full variable domain, with the rest looked up from reference TRBV11-2 and TRBJ2-1, is EAGVAQSPRYKIIEKRQSVAFWCNPISGHATLYWYQQILGQGPKLLIQFQNNGVVDDSQLPKDRFSAERLKGVDSTLKIQPAKLEDSAVYLCASSLAPAGGPIMYNEQFFGPGTRLTVL.

There are a few counts of this clonotype. The CDR3 nucleotides are TGCGCCAGCAGCTTGTTCAGATCTAGCTCCTACGAGCAGTACTTC. Protein product: CASSLFRSSSYEQYF. The genes are TRBV5-1 and TRBJ2-7; D is undetermined. The CDR3 covers 15 residues. V shed 1 base and J shed 0 bases, with 11 bases lying between them. CDR1 and CDR2 (germline): SGHRS, YFSETQ. Full variable domain (rest looked up from reference TRBV5-1 and TRBJ2-7): KAGVTQTPRYLIKTRGQQVTLSCSPISGHRSVSWYQQTPGQGLQFLFEYFSETQRNKGNFPGRFSGRQFSNSRSEMNVSTLELGDSALYLCASSLFRSSSYEQYFGPGTRLTVT.

This clonotype appeared many times. The V gene is TRBV29-1, the J gene TRBJ2-5, with TRBD1 matching 7 bases. V trimming: 5 bases; J trimming: 2 bases; junction bases outside the gene matches: 5. From germline, CDR1 is SQVTM and CDR2 ANQGSEA. The CDR3 length is 13 residues. CDR3 coding DNA: TGCAGCGTTATAGGGACAGTACAAGAGACCCAGTACTTC. This translates into CSVIGTVQETQYF. The whole variable domain, remainder taken from reference TRBV29-1 and TRBJ2-5, is SAVISQKPSRDICQRGTSLTIQCQVDSQVTMMFWYRQQPGQSLTLIATANQGSEATYESGFVIDKFPISRPNLTFSTLTVSNMSPEDSSIYLCSVIGTVQETQYFGPGTRLLVL.

This clonotype came up many times. The rearrangement links TRBV7-9 to TRBJ2-1; no reliable D call. Germline-derived CDR1 and CDR2 are SEHNR and FQNEAQ (reference sequence). The CDR3 has 15 residues. The V and J ends lost 4 bases and 5 bases respectively, with 15 bases between them. The CDR3 reads CASSSLSALNNEQFF. CDR3 DNA: TGTGCCAGCAGCTCCCTATCCGCCTTGAACAATGAGCAGTTCTTC.

This clonotype has ten or more counts. The rearrangement joins TRBV10-2 to TRBJ2-7; D gene unclear. V shed 5 bases and J shed 0 bases, with 2 bases lying between them. The germline V gene has CDR1 WSHSY and CDR2 SAAADI. The CDR3 consists of 11 residues. Written as DNA, the CDR3 is TGCGCCAGCAGTAACTCCTACGAGCAGTACTTC. This codes for CASSNSYEQYF.

Comments on this clonotype: One junction end disagrees with the germline gene, perhaps due to a read error. CDR3 DNA: TGCAGTGCTCATGACAGCCTGAACACTGAAGCTCTCTTT. Translation gives CSAHDSLNTEALF. This chain joins TRBV20-1 and TRBJ1-1, with a weak D call TRBD1 (5 bases). This CDR3 contains 13 residues. Germline CDR1 reads DFQATT; CDR2 reads SNEGSKA (reference sequence).

The chain couples TRBV19 to TRBJ2-3, with D perhaps TRBD2 (5 bases). V was cut by 7 bases and J by 1 base, with 12 bases left in between. CDR3 size: 14 residues. CDR1 and CDR2 from the germline V gene are LNHDA and SQIVND (reference sequence). The CDR3 loop reads CASNQDGGTDTQYF. The CDR3 coding sequence is TGTGCCAGTAACCAAGACGGGGGCACAGATACGCAGTATTTT.

This clonotype was recorded at least ten times. The V gene is TRBV6-2 or TRBV6-3, the J gene TRBJ2-5, with no clear D. V was cut by 6 bases and J by 0 bases, with 8 bases left in between. The CDR3 has 13 amino acids. Per germline, CDR1 MNHEY and CDR2 SVGEGT. Written as DNA, the CDR3 is TGTGCCAGCAGGGTTCGTAACCAAGAGACCCAGTACTTC. This sequence encodes CASRVRNQETQYF.

Ten or more counts support this clonotype. V and J are TRBV6-1 and TRBJ2-1; the match to TRBD2 covers 8 bases. The length of the CDR3 is 16 residues. Per the germline V gene, CDR1 is MNHNS and CDR2 is SASEGT. Trimming removed 6 bases from V and 8 bases from J; junction bases left unmatched: 15. CDR3 sequence reads: CASRDPGTRKGYEQFF. CDR3 nucleotide sequence: TGTGCCAGCAGGGACCCTGGGACTAGAAAGGGCTATGAGCAGTTCTTC.